This TCR beta chain was documented in a study of cytomegalovirus exposure and HLA in healthy donors (TCRdb year 2017). In the study overall: In an earlier analysis of 587 of the donors, 276 Gb of sequence data and 100 million or so unique TCR beta sequences from approximately 180 million T cells were reported. An earlier analysis of 587 of the donors used high-throughput TCR beta sequencing to judge whether each TCR beta V gene segment behaved as functional or pseudogenic. HLA typing included class I and class II loci at four-digit resolution. Donor age, sex, ethnicity and CMV serostatus were collected together with the repertoire data. Every repertoire in the discovery cohort had been generated on one and the same sequencing platform. Typing coverage varied by locus: about 620-630 donors for A, B, C, DRB1 and DQB1; 500 to 550 for DQA1; about 570 for DPA1; around 490 for DPB1. In a later analysis, previously published TCR beta repertoires from hundreds of donors were re-analyzed and high-resolution HLA genotyping was added so that TCR occurrence patterns could be studied. The aim of the study was to test whether cataloging public T cell receptors could identify signatures of past pathogen exposure. The later analysis used no new phenotypic data to find candidate immune exposures, relying instead on TCR beta sequences and their occurrence across donors. The T cell repertoires of some 670 subjects were profiled by immunosequencing and related to cytomegalovirus serostatus. Among 300 to 500 genotyped donors of the cohort, an average of roughly 230,000 unique TCR beta nucleotide sequences was sequenced per donor, of which 15% to 20% were non-productive. Of the roughly 400 genotyped donors, over 70% fell in the genetic ancestry cluster associated with self-reported Caucasian donors. Because of strong linkage in the cohort, roughly five DR-DQ haplotypes were treated as single units for association and clustering. To predict cytomegalovirus infection status, the study combined high-throughput TCR immunosequencing, statistical association of individual TCRs with disease status, and machine learning. In a later genetic analysis, genome-wide SNP genotypes for about three fifths of the roughly 670 donors were used, and that subset was treated as a discovery cohort. An early release covering 550 to 700 HLA-typed donors comprised about 300 gigabases of sequencing data and about 90 million unique TCR sequences. Along with the 666-subject first cohort, a separate validation cohort of over a hundred different subjects was used. Study-wide findings and limitations: The authors suggested that the approach could potentially be extended to other disease states and immunological phenotypes. The classifier was reported to diagnose cytomegalovirus status with high specificity and sensitivity in both the original and validation cohorts. CMV serostatus was the only immune exposure information available for the cohort. The earlier analysis of approximately 540 of the donors excluded some 15 rarely observed V segments, including chromosome 9 orphons, because counts were too low. The 87-base-pair reads could not distinguish some IMGT-functional V segments, including TRBV6-2 and TRBV6-3, so those segments were excluded. In a later analysis, TCR association rates were found to vary across HLA loci, with the most associated TCRs seen for DRB1 alleles and the fewest for HLA-C alleles. Specific HLA alleles were associated with roughly 16,000 TCR beta sequences at a false discovery rate of 0.05 in a later analysis. Broadly in line with IMGT annotations, most TCR beta V segments showed up in productive rearrangements about 87% or about 30% of the time in an earlier analysis of several hundred of the donors. Most CMV-associated TCR beta chains appeared to be HLA-restricted in a later analysis, and the HLA associations seemed to be driven largely by CMV exposure. In vitro tests confirmed that a few of the cytomegalovirus-associated TCR beta chains recognize cytomegalovirus antigens. Compared with equally common non-associated chains, HLA-associated TCR beta chains in a later analysis were more clonally expanded and had lower generation probabilities. An association between a missense DCLRE1C variant and V-gene and J-gene trimming of TCR beta chains was found in a later genetic analysis and replicated in an independent cohort. A later analysis reported that several top co-occurrence clusters appeared linked to parvovirus B19, influenza, CMV and Epstein-Barr virus. When HLA alleles, especially DR and DQ, strongly co-occurred, attributing TCR associations to individual alleles was difficult. Because HLA typing was missing for some donors at each locus, association tests included only the typed subset. In the study, about 150 TCR beta chains were listed as associated with cytomegalovirus. Linkage disequilibrium might explain the correlated functional status among segregating V segments, but an unknown experimental factor could not be ruled out. A further reported finding was that TCR beta sequences accurately predicted the HLA-A and HLA-B alleles for most subjects in the first cohort. A cluster of highly shared sequence variants was judged likely to be a technical artifact of the sequencing pipeline. A later genetic analysis reported fewer N-insertions in productive TCRs among donors in an Asian-associated ancestry cluster than the approximately 670-donor mean. Presence/absence analyses assumed roughly uniform sequencing depth across donors, an assumption that may not hold. The cohort was sequenced for TCR beta chains only, and without alpha or paired-chain data the features that could be detected were limited. Most TCR sequences were seen in very few donors, while some public TCRs were found in many individuals.

The library came from the immunoSEQ multiplex PCR assay. The multiplex PCR relied on a mix of 60 forward primers for TCR Vbeta segments and 13 reverse primers for TCR Jbeta segments. Amplification of the CDR3 region of rearranged TCR beta genes was performed with a multiplex PCR assay on genomic DNA. The amplified TCR beta libraries were sequenced on the Illumina HiSeq System as 87-base-pair reads. The paper's processing steps were these. Across the 600 to 700 repertoires, a later analysis counted around 80 million unique TCR beta chains, 9.5 million to 13 million of which were shared by at least two donors. Raw reads were error-corrected and collapsed into unique sequences with a nearest-neighbor algorithm that merged closely related sequences to remove PCR and sequencing errors. V, D and J gene segments were assigned by aligning CDR3 sequences to IMGT reference sequences. For a sequence to be retained, at least a six-nucleotide match to both a V gene segment and a J gene segment was required. A rearrangement was called productive if the CDR3 had no stop codons and remained in frame with V and J, and every other rearrangement was called non-productive. Following IMGT convention, CDR3 was defined as the stretch from the second conserved V-encoded cysteine up to the conserved J-encoded phenylalanine. Sequences without an unambiguous match to a single V gene segment were excluded from the earlier analysis of almost 600 of the donors. In an earlier analysis of more than 500 of the donors, a V segment was called functional when productive rearrangements were above 56.7%, and segregating when the standard deviation between donors exceeded 5%. A statistical classification framework was developed to diagnose cytomegalovirus status using the catalog of TCR beta chain sequences. In a later analysis, V and J genes were assigned by comparing TCR nucleotide sequences against IMGT/GENE-DB human TR gene sequences. Using the TCRdist pipeline, a later analysis assigned CDR3 sequences along with most-parsimonious VDJ recombination scenarios. In a later analysis, every TCR beta chain was defined by the combination of its CDR3 amino acid sequence and its V-gene family, and reads without a unique V-gene family were dropped. In a later analysis, several hundred highly shared, low-generation-probability nucleotide sequences were removed to address suspected cross-contamination and a sequencing artifact. In a later analysis, a clonal expansion index was calculated for each public chain from normalized within-repertoire ranks of inferred template counts. In a later analysis, generation probabilities were computed using a VDJ recombination model fitted to out-of-frame rearrangements, and the results were checked against IGoR. In a later analysis, TCR-TCR, TCR-HLA and TCR-CMV co-occurrence was scored with hypergeometric tests, and a repertoire-size bias correction was applied to TCR pairs. False discovery rates were estimated in a later analysis by permuting HLA or CMV assignments 20 times. In a later analysis, co-occurring TCRs were grouped with DBSCAN, and TCRdist sequence similarity was added when clustering was performed within HLA-allele-positive subsets. Repertoires with fewer than 30,000 or more than 120,000 public chains were left out of co-occurrence clustering, as were about 5 repertoires with anomalous nucleotide sharing. TCRdb provides this immuneACCESS table in a form limited to in-frame rearrangements. Some clones are lacking; in checked studies, under half of them reflect an unresolved V gene, and why the rest are absent is not known. The V and J calls and clone size were taken over from that table, and D and trimming were inferred from the DNA. The sample table includes about 140,000 clones. The ten largest clones represent 2% to 2.5% of the sample.

The cohort consisted of 600 to 750 healthy bone marrow donors. All cohort members were sampled while nominally healthy, although unrecorded immune exposures were likely present. The donor was CMV seronegative and was included in the group of around 320 seronegative cohort members. A peripheral blood sample was provided by each donor, and peripheral blood mononuclear cells were used for TCR beta sequencing. Genomic DNA was extracted from the blood cell samples with the Qiagen DNeasy Blood Extraction Kit. Note on this clone: It has no known antigen specificity.

From the cysteine through the phenylalanine, the CDR3 covers 15 amino acids. The CDR3 DNA has 45 bases and is translated from base 1. According to the germline V gene, CDR1 reads ENHRY and CDR2 reads SYGVKD. V is trimmed back by 8 bases and J by 5 bases, and the junction contains 10 bases that no gene match accounts for. The sequencing input was PBMCs. The sequence was collected from a woman aged 18-29 years in good health and CMV-seronegative. Here the chain combines TRBV10-3 and TRBJ2-1; TRBD2 matches 9 bases in the middle. The CDR3 sequence is CAIALTSGNNNEQFF. The nucleotides are TGTGCCATCGCACTGACTAGCGGAAACAACAATGAGCAGTTCTTC.